This T cell receptor beta chain is drawn from a study of cytomegalovirus exposure and HLA in healthy donors. Study-wide context: Roughly 180 million T cells yielded more than 90 million unique TCR beta sequences in earlier analysis. Out of 398 genotyped donors, less than 90% belonged to the Caucasian-associated ancestry cluster. Points from the study as a whole: Most TCR sequences showed up rarely, but some public TCRs showed up in many donors. It was reported in a later analysis that an Asian-associated ancestry cluster showed fewer N-insertions than the approximately 690-donor mean.

On this clone itself: Its matching antigen is unknown.

The PCR made use of 60 Vbeta and 13 Jbeta primers. Some clones are missing from TCRdb's copy, which holds only in-frame ones; the method was immunoSEQ multiplex PCR. Of over 75,000 clones in the sample, less than 9.5% were seen once. The CDR3 runs to 13 residues. The V end lost 4 bases, the J end lost 5 bases, and 14 bases lay between the germline ends. Germline values: CDR1 SQVTM, CDR2 ANQGSEA. The sequencing input was PBMCs. The chain is built from TRBV29-1 and TRBJ1-2; D unresolved. The TCR comes from a man aged 50-59 years in good health and CMV-seropositive. The CDR3 DNA follows: TGCAGCGTTGGTAACAATCGAGGGTATGGCTACACCTTC. This sequence encodes CSVGNNRGYGYTF.